The rows below give T cell receptor beta chains drawn from one sample of a study of PD-1 blockade in classical Hodgkin lymphoma. TCRdb keeps only in-frame clones here, not all; method: immunoSEQ multiplex PCR. The sample consists of about 20,000 clones, roughly 73% of them appearing once. Sequenced material: peripheral blood mononuclear cells (PBMCs), taken before the second cycle of nivolumab. These receptors came from a human donor with classical Hodgkin lymphoma. Both conserved end residues are part of each CDR3. Each record gives: J gene, clone size, D gene, V gene, CDR3 DNA, CDR3 protein. D genes are given only for firm matches. Clone size is not always given. Where it is, it says once, few, many or a class for expanded clones.

J gene: TRBJ1-1; clone size: NA; D gene: NA; V gene: TRBV18; CDR3 DNA: TGTGCCAGCTCCACAGCAAGTACCACTGAAGCTTTCTTT; CDR3 protein: CASSTASTTEAFF
J gene: TRBJ2-1; clone size: NA; D gene: NA; V gene: TRBV5-5; CDR3 DNA: TGTGCCAGCAGCTTGTCCTACAATGAGCAGTTCTTC; CDR3 protein: CASSLSYNEQFF
J gene: TRBJ2-7; clone size: NA; D gene: NA; V gene: TRBV2; CDR3 DNA: TGTGCCAGCAGTGACGGGCAGAACTACGAGCAGTACTTC; CDR3 protein: CASSDGQNYEQYF
J gene: TRBJ1-1; clone size: few; D gene: TRBD1; V gene: TRBV19; CDR3 DNA: TGTGCCACTTCGACAGGGGCCATCCTTGAAGCTTTCTTT; CDR3 protein: CATSTGAILEAFF
J gene: TRBJ1-2; clone size: NA; D gene: NA; V gene: TRBV7-9; CDR3 DNA: TGTGCCAGCAGCTTAGGGAGGGTTGAGGATAACTATGGCTACACCTTC; CDR3 protein: CASSLGRVEDNYGYTF
J gene: TRBJ2-7; clone size: NA; D gene: TRBD2; V gene: TRBV2; CDR3 DNA: TGTGCCAGCAGTAAGACTAGCGGGAGAGCTGGACAGGTCCACGAGCAGTACTTC; CDR3 protein: CASSKTSGRAGQVHEQYF
J gene: TRBJ1-5; clone size: medium-sized; D gene: TRBD1; V gene: TRBV19; CDR3 DNA: TGTGCCAGTAGTACGACAGGGGTCAGCAATCAGCCCCAGCATTTT; CDR3 protein: CASSTTGVSNQPQHF
J gene: TRBJ1-2; clone size: NA; D gene: NA; V gene: TRBV6-1; CDR3 DNA: TGTGCCAGCAGTGAGGAAGACAGAGTTAACTATGGCTACACCTTC; CDR3 protein: CASSEEDRVNYGYTF
J gene: TRBJ2-5; clone size: NA; D gene: TRBD2; V gene: TRBV2; CDR3 DNA: TGTGCCAGCAGTCCGGGACTAGCGGGAGTGGGAGAGACCCAGTACTTC; CDR3 protein: CASSPGLAGVGETQYF
J gene: TRBJ2-5; clone size: NA; D gene: TRBD1; V gene: TRBV28; CDR3 DNA: TGTGCCAGCAGCCCGACAGGGTTCCCCCAAGAGACCCAGTACTTC; CDR3 protein: CASSPTGFPQETQYF
J gene: TRBJ2-3; clone size: NA; D gene: NA; V gene: TRBV5-1; CDR3 DNA: TGCGCCAGCAGCTTGGGGCGGTCCCGCTTAGATACGCAGTATTTT; CDR3 protein: CASSLGRSRLDTQYF
J gene: TRBJ2-5; clone size: few; D gene: NA; V gene: TRBV29-1; CDR3 DNA: TGCAGCGTTGAACGTCAGGGGCGACGCGGATGGGGCCAAGAGACCCAGTACTTC; CDR3 protein: CSVERQGRRGWGQETQYF
J gene: TRBJ2-1; clone size: NA; D gene: TRBD2; V gene: TRBV28; CDR3 DNA: TGTGCCAGCAGTATCGTTAGCGGGAGAGAGGGTGAGCAGTTCTTC; CDR3 protein: CASSIVSGREGEQFF
J gene: TRBJ1-1; clone size: few; D gene: TRBD1; V gene: TRBV27; CDR3 DNA: TGTGCCAGCAGTTTCACAGGGGGAACTGAAGCTTTCTTT; CDR3 protein: CASSFTGGTEAFF
J gene: TRBJ1-3; clone size: NA; D gene: NA; V gene: TRBV4-1; CDR3 DNA: TGCGCCAGCAGCCAAGTGGGCAGTGGTGGAAACACCATATATTTT; CDR3 protein: CASSQVGSGGNTIYF
J gene: TRBJ2-2; clone size: NA; D gene: NA; V gene: TRBV7-8; CDR3 DNA: TGTGCCAGCAGCCCCCCTGTCGGCGCGAACACCGGGGAGCTGTTTTTT; CDR3 protein: CASSPPVGANTGELFF
J gene: TRBJ2-3; clone size: NA; D gene: NA; V gene: TRBV9; CDR3 DNA: TGTGCCAGCAGTCCCATAGAGGGAACCACAGATACGCAGTATTTT; CDR3 protein: CASSPIEGTTDTQYF
J gene: TRBJ2-5; clone size: once; D gene: NA; V gene: TRBV10-3; CDR3 DNA: TGTGCCATCAGTGAGAGGACGGAAGAGACCCAGTACTTC; CDR3 protein: CAISERTEETQYF
J gene: TRBJ2-1; clone size: NA; D gene: NA; V gene: TRBV28; CDR3 DNA: TGTGCCAGCAGTCCCGCTAGCGCCCAAAGCTCCTACAATGAGCAGTTCTTC; CDR3 protein: CASSPASAQSSYNEQFF
J gene: TRBJ2-5; clone size: NA; D gene: TRBD2; V gene: TRBV6-1; CDR3 DNA: TGTGCCGGTCGGAGTAGCGGGATGAAGACCCAGTACTTC; CDR3 protein: CAGRSSGMKTQYF
J gene: TRBJ2-7; clone size: NA; D gene: TRBD1; V gene: TRBV2; CDR3 DNA: TGTGCCAGCAGCGTTAGGGGGCAGTACGAGCAGTACTTC; CDR3 protein: CASSVRGQYEQYF
J gene: TRBJ1-2; clone size: NA; D gene: NA; V gene: TRBV25-1; CDR3 DNA: TGTGCCAGCAGTGAATTGGGCGGGTCCTCTAACTATGGCTACACCTTC; CDR3 protein: CASSELGGSSNYGYTF
J gene: TRBJ1-1; clone size: NA; D gene: NA; V gene: TRBV7-9; CDR3 DNA: TGTGCCAGCAGCTTAGCACCAGAAGCTTTCTTT; CDR3 protein: CASSLAPEAFF
J gene: TRBJ2-5; clone size: once; D gene: NA; V gene: TRBV2; CDR3 DNA: TGTGCCAGCAGTGACCAAGAGACCCAGTACTTC; CDR3 protein: CASSDQETQYF
J gene: TRBJ2-7; clone size: NA; D gene: TRBD2; V gene: TRBV5-6; CDR3 DNA: TGTGCCAGCAGCTTGAGCGGGAGTACTTACGAGCAGTACTTC; CDR3 protein: CASSLSGSTYEQYF
J gene: TRBJ1-1; clone size: NA; D gene: TRBD1; V gene: TRBV5-1; CDR3 DNA: TGCGCCAGCAGCTTGTCAGGGGGTAGCACTGAAGCTTTCTTT; CDR3 protein: CASSLSGGSTEAFF
J gene: TRBJ1-5; clone size: NA; D gene: TRBD1; V gene: TRBV2; CDR3 DNA: TGTGCCAGCTACCCCACCGGACAGGGCGATCATCAGCCCCAGCATTTT; CDR3 protein: CASYPTGQGDHQPQHF
J gene: TRBJ2-2; clone size: NA; D gene: TRBD2; V gene: TRBV14; CDR3 DNA: TGTGCCAGCAGCCGAGAAAGACTAGCGGGAGTGATCGGGGAGCTGTTTTTT; CDR3 protein: CASSRERLAGVIGELFF
J gene: TRBJ2-7; clone size: few; D gene: NA; V gene: TRBV13; CDR3 DNA: TGTGCCAGCAGCTTAGAGGGAGAGGCCTACGAGCAGTACTTC; CDR3 protein: CASSLEGEAYEQYF
J gene: TRBJ2-5; clone size: NA; D gene: NA; V gene: TRBV18; CDR3 DNA: TGTGCCACCGTGCGCACAGGGTTTCAAGAGACCCAGTACTTC; CDR3 protein: CATVRTGFQETQYF
J gene: TRBJ1-1; clone size: NA; D gene: NA; V gene: TRBV19; CDR3 DNA: TGTGCCAGTACCAGAGGGGGGGCCCCTGAAGCTTTCTTT; CDR3 protein: CASTRGGAPEAFF
J gene: TRBJ2-1; clone size: NA; D gene: NA; V gene: TRBV11-3; CDR3 DNA: TGTGCCAGCAGCTCTACACAGGGTTTAGGTGAGCAGTTCTTC; CDR3 protein: CASSSTQGLGEQFF
J gene: TRBJ1-1; clone size: NA; D gene: NA; V gene: TRBV5-4; CDR3 DNA: TGTGCCAGCAGCCAAGAAAATGGTCGGACGAACACTGAAGCTTTCTTT; CDR3 protein: CASSQENGRTNTEAFF
J gene: TRBJ2-2; clone size: NA; D gene: NA; V gene: TRBV6-1; CDR3 DNA: TGTGCCAGCAGGGTATCCCTACCCGGGGAGCTGTTTTTT; CDR3 protein: CASRVSLPGELFF
J gene: TRBJ2-7; clone size: few; D gene: TRBD2; V gene: TRBV5-1; CDR3 DNA: TGCGCCAGCAGCGTGGGGACTAGCGGATACTACGAGCAGTACTTC; CDR3 protein: CASSVGTSGYYEQYF
J gene: TRBJ2-7; clone size: NA; D gene: TRBD2; V gene: TRBV7-2; CDR3 DNA: TGTGCCAGCAGCCTCGAGCGGGGGGCCCCCTACGAGCAGTACTTC; CDR3 protein: CASSLERGAPYEQYF
J gene: TRBJ2-4; clone size: NA; D gene: TRBD2; V gene: TRBV2; CDR3 DNA: TGTGCCAGCAGTGAAGGTACTAGCGGGGTAGCCAAAAACATTCAGTACTTC; CDR3 protein: CASSEGTSGVAKNIQYF
J gene: TRBJ2-7; clone size: NA; D gene: NA; V gene: TRBV11-2; CDR3 DNA: TGTGCCAGCAGCTTCGCAACAGGCTCCTACGAGCAGTACTTC; CDR3 protein: CASSFATGSYEQYF
J gene: TRBJ1-4; clone size: few; D gene: NA; V gene: TRBV7-8; CDR3 DNA: TGTGCCAGCCTGGAAGGGCGGATTAATGAAAAACTGTTTTTT; CDR3 protein: CASLEGRINEKLFF
J gene: TRBJ2-7; clone size: NA; D gene: TRBD2; V gene: TRBV4-1; CDR3 DNA: TGCGCCAGCAGCCGAAACACGGGAGGACGGTCCTACGAGCAGTACTTC; CDR3 protein: CASSRNTGGRSYEQYF
J gene: TRBJ2-1; clone size: NA; D gene: NA; V gene: TRBV29-1; CDR3 DNA: TGCAGCCTGGGGACTTCCTACAATGAGCAGTTCTTC; CDR3 protein: CSLGTSYNEQFF
J gene: TRBJ2-2; clone size: NA; D gene: TRBD2; V gene: TRBV29-1; CDR3 DNA: TGCAGCGTCGGGGGGCGGGAGGGCGCGAACACCGGGGAGCTGTTTTTT; CDR3 protein: CSVGGREGANTGELFF
J gene: TRBJ2-5; clone size: once; D gene: NA; V gene: TRBV2; CDR3 DNA: TGTGCCAGCAGTGCGCTAGCGTACCAAGAGACCCAGTACTTC; CDR3 protein: CASSALAYQETQYF
J gene: TRBJ2-5; clone size: NA; D gene: NA; V gene: TRBV5-8; CDR3 DNA: TGTGCCAGCAGCTTGGTGAGGGAGACCCAGTACTTC; CDR3 protein: CASSLVRETQYF
J gene: TRBJ1-1; clone size: few; D gene: NA; V gene: TRBV6-1; CDR3 DNA: TGTGCCAGCAGTGAGACCTGGGAAGCTTTCTTT; CDR3 protein: CASSETWEAFF
J gene: TRBJ2-3; clone size: NA; D gene: NA; V gene: TRBV7-8; CDR3 DNA: TGTGCCAGCAGCTTAGGGGCCGGGGGAGATACGCAGTATTTT; CDR3 protein: CASSLGAGGDTQYF
J gene: TRBJ2-7; clone size: NA; D gene: TRBD1; V gene: TRBV15; CDR3 DNA: TGTGCCACCAGCAGGGGACAGGGGCGCGATTACTCCTACGAGCAGTACTTC; CDR3 protein: CATSRGQGRDYSYEQYF
J gene: TRBJ2-1; clone size: NA; D gene: NA; V gene: TRBV29-1; CDR3 DNA: TGCAGCGTCCTCAGGGGGGGGAATGAGCAGTTCTTC; CDR3 protein: CSVLRGGNEQFF
J gene: TRBJ2-1; clone size: NA; D gene: NA; V gene: TRBV5-4; CDR3 DNA: TGTGCCAGCAGCTTCGGACAGCCCGGGTACAATGAGCAGTTCTTC; CDR3 protein: CASSFGQPGYNEQFF
J gene: TRBJ2-7; clone size: NA; D gene: TRBD2; V gene: TRBV19; CDR3 DNA: TGTGCCAGTAGTGGAAGACTAGCTCCTCCCTACGAGCAGTACTTC; CDR3 protein: CASSGRLAPPYEQYF
J gene: TRBJ2-7; clone size: NA; D gene: TRBD1; V gene: TRBV6-6; CDR3 DNA: TGTGCCAGCAGTACAGGGGCCTACGAGCAGTACTTC; CDR3 protein: CASSTGAYEQYF
J gene: TRBJ2-5; clone size: NA; D gene: NA; V gene: TRBV7-9; CDR3 DNA: TGTGCCAGCAGATTAGGAGGGATCCAAGAGACCCAGTACTTC; CDR3 protein: CASRLGGIQETQYF
J gene: TRBJ1-4; clone size: NA; D gene: NA; V gene: TRBV7-9; CDR3 DNA: TGTGCCAGCAGCTTGGCAGGGACTTATGAAAAACTGTTTTTT; CDR3 protein: CASSLAGTYEKLFF
J gene: TRBJ1-4; clone size: NA; D gene: NA; V gene: TRBV19; CDR3 DNA: TGTGCCAGTAGTGCGACAGAACGGGAAAAACTGTTTTTT; CDR3 protein: CASSATEREKLFF
J gene: TRBJ2-1; clone size: NA; D gene: NA; V gene: TRBV6-1; CDR3 DNA: TGTGCCAGCAGTGCGCAGACAGTACAGTTCTTC; CDR3 protein: CASSAQTVQFF
J gene: TRBJ2-1; clone size: NA; D gene: NA; V gene: TRBV7-9; CDR3 DNA: TGTGCCAGCAGTAATCCGGGCCAGTCCTACAATGAGCAGTTCTTC; CDR3 protein: CASSNPGQSYNEQFF
J gene: TRBJ2-5; clone size: few; D gene: TRBD1; V gene: TRBV10-3; CDR3 DNA: TGTGCCATCAGTGAACCGGGACAGGGGATCCAAGAGACCCAGTACTTC; CDR3 protein: CAISEPGQGIQETQYF
J gene: TRBJ1-5; clone size: NA; D gene: NA; V gene: TRBV2; CDR3 DNA: TGTGCCAGCAGTCCGAATAATCAGCCCCAGCATTTT; CDR3 protein: CASSPNNQPQHF
J gene: TRBJ2-3; clone size: NA; D gene: NA; V gene: TRBV14; CDR3 DNA: TGTGCCAGCAGCCAAGATTTATATGTGAGGAGTGGGGCAGATACGCAGTATTTT; CDR3 protein: CASSQDLYVRSGADTQYF
J gene: TRBJ1-3; clone size: once; D gene: TRBD1; V gene: TRBV12-5; CDR3 DNA: TGTGCTAGTGGTTTGGGACAGGGTACTGGAAACACCATATATTTT; CDR3 protein: CASGLGQGTGNTIYF